Presented here are 10 T cell receptor beta chains from one specimen sequenced in a study of T-cell reconstitution after alpha-beta-depleted transplantation in children. Unique molecular identifiers featured in how the TCRbeta library was prepared. TCRdb re-analysed the PCR reads in MiXCR, keeping a single row per CDR3 protein. The data show under 850,000 distinct CDR3 sequences, 10% to 15% seen once. Material: PBMCs, obtained before TCRalphabeta/CD19-depleted stem cell transplant. The receptors originated from a girl aged 2-10 years with congenital amegakaryocytic thrombocytopenia, due to receive a stem cell transplant.

This clonotype has at least ten counts. The rearrangement joins TRBV27 to TRBJ2-1; 11 positions agree with TRBD2. Germline assignment: CDR1 MNHEY and CDR2 SMNVEV (reference sequence). The V segment lost 5 bases and the J segment 5 bases; nucleotides outside the gene matches: 5. This CDR3 spans 15 amino acids. The CDR3 protein is CASSAGTSGNNEQFF. The CDR3 DNA reads TGTGCCAGCAGTGCCGGGACTAGCGGAAACAATGAGCAGTTCTTC.

This chain joins TRBV7-9 and TRBJ2-3, with D possibly being TRBD2 (5 bases). Per the germline V gene, CDR1 is SEHNR and CDR2 is FQNEAQ (reference sequence). The CDR3 runs to 17 residues. Trimming shortened V by 11 bases and J by 0 bases, and 24 bases separated the two germline ends. In DNA form, the CDR3 reads TGTGCCTGCCCGAGCATCGGAGCGGAAACAAGCACAGATACGCAGTATTTT. Its translation is CACPSIGAETSTDTQYF. Filled out from reference TRBV7-9 and TRBJ2-3, the complete variable domain reads DTGVSQNPRHKITKRGQNVTFRCDPISEHNRLYWYRQTLGQGPEFLTYFQNEAQLEKSRLLSDRFSAERPKGSFSTLEIQRTEQGDSAMYLCACPSIGAETSTDTQYFGPGTRLTVL.

This clonotype was observed many times. The rearrangement uses TRBV10-2 and TRBJ2-7; D is possibly TRBD1 or TRBD2 (5 bases each). Trimming took 8 bases from V and 1 from J, leaving 15 bases between them. Germline V gene sequence: CDR1 WSHSY, CDR2 SAAADI. This CDR3 contains 14 residues. Here the CDR3 reads CASGRRGRSYEQYF. CDR3 in DNA: TGCGCCAGCGGAAGACGGGGACGATCCTACGAGCAGTACTTC.

This clonotype was counted only a few times. The J gene is TRBJ2-7, the V gene TRBV5-1; TRBD2 matches at 10 bases. Germline V lookup: CDR1 SGHRS, CDR2 YFSETQ. V lost 2 bases, J lost 4 bases, and 3 bases stayed unmatched. The CDR3 runs 14 residues. This CDR3 reads CASSFLAGEYEQYF. The DNA for the CDR3 is TGCGCCAGCAGCTTCCTAGCGGGAGAATACGAGCAGTACTTC.

The chain is built from TRBV5-1 and TRBJ2-5; D unresolved. V was clipped by 7 bases and J by 5 bases, with 15 bases between them. The CDR3 runs to 13 residues. Germline V gene sequence: CDR1 SGHRS, CDR2 YFSETQ. This CDR3 reads CASGFGSIETQYF. The CDR3 region has the DNA TGCGCCAGCGGGTTCGGTAGTATCGAGACCCAGTACTTC.

This clonotype was seen many times. V gene TRBV15 combines with J gene TRBJ2-1, with D possibly matching TRBD2 (6 bases). V was pared by 0 bases and J by 0 bases, with 12 bases between. CDR1 and CDR2 (germline): LNHNV, YYDKDF (reference sequence). CDR3 length: 17 residues. The CDR3: CATSRDLSGSSYNEQFF. The CDR3 nucleotides are TGTGCCACCAGCAGAGATCTTAGCGGTAGCTCCTACAATGAGCAGTTCTTC. The full variable domain, in which reference TRBV15 and TRBJ2-1 provide the parts outside the CDR3, is DAMVIQNPRYQVTQFGKPVTLSCSQTLNHNVMYWYQQKSSQAPKLLFHYYDKDFNNEADTPDNFQSRRPNTSFCFLDIRSPGLGDTAMYLCATSRDLSGSSYNEQFFGPGTRLTVL.

This chain joins TRBV11-2 and TRBJ2-1, with D tentatively TRBD1 or TRBD2 (5 bases each). Trimming pared 4 bases from V and 4 bases from J, leaving 14 bases between. Germline-derived CDR1 and CDR2 are SGHAT and FQNNGV. The length of the CDR3 is 15 residues. CDR3 region: CASSSSLGTYNEQFF. CDR3 nucleotide sequence: TGTGCCAGCAGCTCCAGCCTAGGGACGTACAATGAGCAGTTCTTC.

The rearrangement uses TRBV25-1 and TRBJ1-1, with D hard to call. Germline values: CDR1 MGHDK, CDR2 SYGVNS. V lost 3 bases to trimming and J lost 8 bases, with 10 bases between them. The CDR3 runs 12 residues. CDR3 amino acids: CASSEPIQEAFF. In nucleotides, the CDR3 is TGTGCCAGCAGTGAGCCGATCCAGGAAGCTTTCTTT.

This clonotype came up many times. CDR3 bases: TGTGCCAGCAGCTTGCCGGGAGGGCCCTACAATGAGCAGTTCTTC. Translation gives CASSLPGGPYNEQFF. The V gene is TRBV11-2, the J gene TRBJ2-1; TRBD2 agrees at 8 bases. The CDR3 sequence is 15 residues long. The V segment lost 3 bases and the J segment 2 bases; nucleotides outside the gene matches: 3. Per the germline V gene, CDR1 is SGHAT and CDR2 is FQNNGV. Using reference TRBV11-2 and TRBJ2-1 for the parts outside the CDR3, the full variable domain is EAGVAQSPRYKIIEKRQSVAFWCNPISGHATLYWYQQILGQGPKLLIQFQNNGVVDDSQLPKDRFSAERLKGVDSTLKIQPAKLEDSAVYLCASSLPGGPYNEQFFGPGTRLTVL.

This clonotype was seen at least ten times. This chain links TRBV28 with TRBJ2-7; 9 nucleotides match TRBD2. The CDR3 is 14 residues long. Germline CDR1 and CDR2: MDHEN and SYDVKM. Trimming at V came to 6 bases and at J to 2 bases, leaving 5 bases not matched to a gene. In nucleotides, the CDR3 is TGTGCCAGCAGACCCCCTAGCGGGGCCTACGAGCAGTACTTC. Translating gives CASRPPSGAYEQYF.